This TCR beta chain was recovered during a study of T cells in Graves' hyperthyroidism and ophthalmopathy. Uncontrolled infection, other autoimmune disease, pregnancy and lactation each barred patients from inclusion. The CDR3 has 15 residues. CDR1 SGHTA and CDR2 FQGNSA come from the germline V gene. A remark on this clonotype: Its antigen remains unidentified.

General study points: Model output signaled ophthalmopathy a median 6.5 months ahead of onset.

The investigators amplified TCR beta CDR3 regions from RNA transcripts. The HTBI primer set drove a first-round RT-PCR of the TCR CDR3. Each CDR3 protein gets one entry after TCRdb re-called the multiplex PCR reads with MiXCR. The sample carries about 560,000 distinct CDR3 sequences, about 45% recorded once. The sequencing input was peripheral blood or thyroid tissue (not recorded which). V and J are TRBV7-2 and TRBJ2-6; tentatively, D is TRBD2 (5 bases). The receptor comes from a woman aged 18 to 35 with Graves' hyperthyroidism. DNA of the CDR3: TGTGCGGGTGAGGGCAGCAACTCTGGGGCCAACGTCCTGACTTTC. Translated: CAGEGSNSGANVLTF.